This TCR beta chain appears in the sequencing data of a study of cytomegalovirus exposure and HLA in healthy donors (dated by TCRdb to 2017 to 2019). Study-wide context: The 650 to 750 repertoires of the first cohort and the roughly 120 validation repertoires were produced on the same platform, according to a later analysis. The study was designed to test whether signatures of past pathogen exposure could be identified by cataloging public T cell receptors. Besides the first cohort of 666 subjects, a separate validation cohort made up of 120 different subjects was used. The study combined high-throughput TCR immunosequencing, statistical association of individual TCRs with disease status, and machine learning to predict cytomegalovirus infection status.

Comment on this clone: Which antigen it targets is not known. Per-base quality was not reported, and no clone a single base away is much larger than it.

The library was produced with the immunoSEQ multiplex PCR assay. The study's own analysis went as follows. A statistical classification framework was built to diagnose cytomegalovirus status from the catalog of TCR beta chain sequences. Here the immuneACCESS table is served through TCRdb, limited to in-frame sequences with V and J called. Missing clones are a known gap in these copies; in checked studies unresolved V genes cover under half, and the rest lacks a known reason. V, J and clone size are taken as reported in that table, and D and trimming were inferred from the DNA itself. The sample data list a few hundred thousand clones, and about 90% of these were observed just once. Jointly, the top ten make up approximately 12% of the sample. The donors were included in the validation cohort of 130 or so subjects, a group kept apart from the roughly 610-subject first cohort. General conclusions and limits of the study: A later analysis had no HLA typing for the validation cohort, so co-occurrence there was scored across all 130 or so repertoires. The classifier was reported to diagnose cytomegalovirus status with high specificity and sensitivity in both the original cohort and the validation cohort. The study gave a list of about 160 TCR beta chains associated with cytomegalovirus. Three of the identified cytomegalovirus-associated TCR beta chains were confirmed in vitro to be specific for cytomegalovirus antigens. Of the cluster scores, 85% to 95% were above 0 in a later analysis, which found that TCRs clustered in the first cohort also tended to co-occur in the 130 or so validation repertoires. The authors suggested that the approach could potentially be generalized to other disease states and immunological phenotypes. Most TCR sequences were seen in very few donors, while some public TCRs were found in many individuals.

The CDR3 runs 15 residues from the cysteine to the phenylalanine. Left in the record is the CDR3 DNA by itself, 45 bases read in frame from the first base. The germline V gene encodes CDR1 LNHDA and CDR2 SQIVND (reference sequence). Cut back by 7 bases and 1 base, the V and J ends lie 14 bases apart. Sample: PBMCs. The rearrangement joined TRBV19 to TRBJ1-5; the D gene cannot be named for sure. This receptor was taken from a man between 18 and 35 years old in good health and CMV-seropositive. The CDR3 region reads CASIRSVGSNQPQHF. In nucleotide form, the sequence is TGTGCCAGTATCAGGTCGGTTGGGAGCAATCAGCCCCAGCATTTT.